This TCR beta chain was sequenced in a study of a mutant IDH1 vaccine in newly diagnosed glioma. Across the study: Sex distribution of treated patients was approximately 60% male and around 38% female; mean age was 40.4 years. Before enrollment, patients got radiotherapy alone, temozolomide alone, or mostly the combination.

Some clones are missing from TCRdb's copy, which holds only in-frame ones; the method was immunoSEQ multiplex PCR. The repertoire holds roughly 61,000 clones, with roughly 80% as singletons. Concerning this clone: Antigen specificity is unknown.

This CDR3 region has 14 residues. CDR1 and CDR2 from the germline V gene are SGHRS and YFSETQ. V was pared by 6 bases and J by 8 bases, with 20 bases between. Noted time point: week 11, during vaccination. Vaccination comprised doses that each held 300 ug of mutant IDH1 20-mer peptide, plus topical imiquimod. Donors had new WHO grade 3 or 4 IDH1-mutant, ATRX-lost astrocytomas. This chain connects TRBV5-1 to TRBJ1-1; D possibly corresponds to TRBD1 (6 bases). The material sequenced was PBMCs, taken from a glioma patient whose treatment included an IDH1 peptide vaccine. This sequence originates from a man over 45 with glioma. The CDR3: CASNPGTSSLEAFF. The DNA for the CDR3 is TGCGCCAGCAACCCCGGGACAAGCTCCTTAGAAGCTTTCTTT.